This T cell receptor beta chain was observed in a study of blood T cells in healthy people across ages. For the second PCR, which ran for about 7 to 11 cycles, a sample-barcoded 5' primer and a J-beta primer mix were used. Each sample yielded at least 2.5 million CDR3-containing paired-end reads. MiXCR was run by TCRdb on the 5' RACE reads, yielding one entry per CDR3 protein. The table includes approximately 1.5 million distinct CDR3 sequences, almost 35% detected once. V gave up 2 bases and J gave up 3 bases, with 13 bases separating them. This CDR3 region has 15 residues. Germline CDR1 LGHNA, CDR2 YNFKEQ. Comment on this clonotype: Its antigen is undetermined.

Broader study findings: Both naive CD4+ cell counts and diversity were greater in long-lived donors than in aged donors.

For every donor, a draw yielded ten milliliters of peripheral blood. Sequenced material: blood. The sequence came from a woman aged 25 to 45 in good health. The J gene is TRBJ1-2, the V gene TRBV4-2, with D uncertain. The CDR3 nucleotides read TGTGCCAGCAGCCAAAGGCGAGGGTTTGACTATGGCTACACCTTC. Translating it yields CASSQRRGFDYGYTF.